Here is one T cell receptor beta chain with its context. Its specificity is not known. Generated by immunoSEQ multiplex PCR, the TCRdb table keeps only in-frame clones and is missing some. The data show roughly 140,000 clones, 85% to 90% seen once. The germline V gene has CDR1 MNHEY and CDR2 SMNVEV (reference sequence). The CDR3 runs to 16 residues. The junction had 11 bases not matched to a gene; V was cut back by 5 bases and J by 5 bases. The donors were in the approximately 120-subject validation cohort; that cohort was separate from the roughly 620-subject first cohort. The sample is drawn from a study of cytomegalovirus exposure and HLA in healthy donors. The study's findings and limits: Among TCR sequences, most were rare, though some public TCRs appeared in many donors. High specificity and sensitivity for cytomegalovirus status were reported for the classifier.

The sequence was collected from a woman aged 18-29 years in good health and CMV-seropositive. This sequence joins TRBV27 and TRBJ2-1; 8 nucleotides align to TRBD2. Sequenced: PBMCs. This chain's CDR3 is CASSLLAGGTNNEQFF. CDR3 DNA: TGTGCCAGCAGTCTCCTCGCGGGAGGAACCAACAATGAGCAGTTCTTC.